This T cell receptor (beta chain) was identified during a study of T cell repertoires in cytomegalovirus infection. Study information: Matching HLA type, along with CMV infection, was indicated by public TCR beta signatures. Study-wide results and caveats: The ex vivo response showed dominance by HLA-C-restricted CMV-specific TCR beta clonotypes.

As for this clonotype: Its specificity is unknown.

CDR1 is MNHEY and CDR2 is SMNVEV in the germline V gene (reference sequence). The ends were cut back, 5 bases at V and 3 bases at J, with 9 bases in the middle. This CDR3 is 13 amino acids long. TCRdb re-analysed the reads in MiXCR, keeping a single row per CDR3 protein. The sample has 90,000 to 120,000 distinct CDR3 sequences; 35% to 50% are singletons. The chain recombines TRBV27 with TRBJ2-3; D perhaps matches TRBD1 (6 bases). The origin of this receptor is a human donor in good health (CMV status not recorded). Some clones in this sample may be carry-over from other donors' samples. The specimen was CD8+ T cells from cultured PBMCs, collected from culture after CMV antigen stimulation. For the CDR3, the DNA is TGTGCCAGCAGTCCTACAGGGACAGATACGCAGTATTTT. This codes for CASSPTGTDTQYF.